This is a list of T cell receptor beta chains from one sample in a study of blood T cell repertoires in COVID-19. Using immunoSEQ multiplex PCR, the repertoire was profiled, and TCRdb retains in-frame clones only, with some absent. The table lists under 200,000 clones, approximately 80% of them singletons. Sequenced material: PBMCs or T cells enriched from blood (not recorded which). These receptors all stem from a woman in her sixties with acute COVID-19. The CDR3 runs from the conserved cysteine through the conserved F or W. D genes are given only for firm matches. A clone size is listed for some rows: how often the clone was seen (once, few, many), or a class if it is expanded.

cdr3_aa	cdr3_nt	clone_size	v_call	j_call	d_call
CASSLPAPGQGRNYGYTF	TGTGCCAGCAGCTTACCAGCACCTGGACAGGGGAGGAACTATGGCTACACCTTC	NA	TRBV7-9	TRBJ1-2	TRBD1
CASSQEPLDTEAFF	TGCGCCAGCAGCCAAGAACCGTTAGACACTGAAGCTTTCTTT	NA	TRBV4-3	TRBJ1-1	NA
CAISAVPRLNTGELFF	TGTGCCATCAGTGCGGTCCCCCGCCTGAACACCGGGGAGCTGTTTTTT	NA	TRBV10-3	TRBJ2-2	NA
CASSRQYEQYF	TGTGCCAGCAGCCGACAGTACGAGCAGTACTTC	NA	TRBV11-2	TRBJ2-7	NA
CASSPRQRQGGNQPQHF	TGCGCCAGCAGCCCTCGCCAGAGACAGGGGGGCAATCAGCCCCAGCATTTT	NA	TRBV4-1	TRBJ1-5	TRBD1
CASSLKGVGTGELFF	TGTGCCAGCAGCTTAAAAGGGGTAGGAACCGGGGAGCTGTTTTTT	NA	TRBV7-2	TRBJ2-2	NA
CASRGGRRTDTQYF	TGTGCCAGCCGGGGGGGGAGGAGGACAGATACGCAGTATTTT	NA	TRBV6-5	TRBJ2-3	TRBD2
CASSPLDTGEQFF	TGTGCCAGCAGCCCCCTAGATACTGGTGAGCAGTTCTTC	NA	TRBV6-5	TRBJ2-1	NA
CASSPGGGETQYF	TGTGCCAGCAGCCCCGGCGGGGGGGAGACCCAGTACTTC	NA	TRBV7-7	TRBJ2-5	TRBD2
CSATVGSGYTF	TGCAGTGCTACGGTCGGGAGTGGCTACACCTTC	NA	TRBV20-1	TRBJ1-2	NA
CASSARQGAETEAFF	TGTGCCAGCAGTGCCCGACAGGGGGCGGAAACTGAAGCTTTCTTT	many	TRBV2	TRBJ1-1	TRBD1
CASSPSGTGNSPLHF	TGTGCCAGCTCACCGTCCGGGACAGGGAATTCACCCCTCCACTTT	NA	TRBV18	TRBJ1-6	TRBD1
CASSHNQGAKETQYF	TGTGCCAGTAGCCATAATCAGGGGGCTAAAGAGACCCAGTACTTC	NA	TRBV19	TRBJ2-5	TRBD1
CASSTHTTGGEQYF	TGTGCCAGTAGTACTCATACTACAGGGGGCGAGCAGTACTTC	NA	TRBV19	TRBJ2-7	TRBD1
CASSGAAGPGETQYF	TGTGCCAGCAGCGGCGCAGCGGGTCCGGGAGAGACCCAGTACTTC	NA	TRBV9	TRBJ2-5	NA